The 2 T cell receptor beta chains reported below all come from one sample, sequenced in a study of beta chain features in type 1 diabetes. Study-level findings and limits: Among all four CD4+ subsets, Type 1 diabetes patients had TCRB CDR3s that were moderately but significantly shorter.

What was sequenced were expressed TCRB transcripts, since all of the isolated RNA had been reverse transcribed. Method: immunoSEQ multiplex PCR; TCRdb's copy keeps in-frame clones and lacks some. The sample has 20,000 to 30,000 clones, about 69% seen once. No antigen has been assigned to these receptors. Sequencing was carried out using Tregs from blood. The receptors were sampled from a man between 18 and 35 years old with type 1 diabetes.

DNA for the CDR3: TGCGCCAGCAGCCCTAGGACTAGCGGGAGGTCGAGAGAGACCCAGTACTTC. Translated, it gives CASSPRTSGRSRETQYF. The chain links TRBV4-1 to TRBJ2-5, with 14 bases aligning to TRBD2. The CDR3 has 17 amino acids. V shed 4 bases, J shed 4 bases, and the junction held 8 bases outside the gene matches. Germline assignment: CDR1 MGHRA and CDR2 YSYEKL.

The chain recombines TRBV7-9 with TRBJ1-3; D is unresolved. The germline CDR1 and CDR2 sequences are SEHNR and FQNEAQ (reference sequence). V lost 2 bases to trimming and J lost 0 bases, with 5 bases between them. CDR3 length: 14 amino acids. CDR3 in DNA: TGTGCCAGCAGCTTAACGGTCTCTGGAAACACCATATATTTT. As protein: CASSLTVSGNTIYF.